Reported below is one T cell receptor (beta chain). What it binds is unknown. The CDR3 consists of 16 residues. Germline V gene lookup returns CDR1 SNHLY and CDR2 FYNNEI. Between the trimmed V and J ends, which lost 1 base and 2 bases, there was a span of 13 bases. The material for each subset, its genomic DNA, was split evenly across several immunoSEQ plates. Original methodology: Without quality scores, immunoSEQ junctional reads could not be filtered like full-length reads. Data came from immunoSEQ multiplex PCR; TCRdb stores just in-frame clones and leaves some out. That table supplies the V and J calls and clone size; D and trimming were determined from the DNA. This sample yields hundreds of thousands of clones, of which 90% to 98% are seen a single time; over 0.2% belongs to the top ten. This sample was taken from a study of shared clonotypes between healthy human individuals. Study-level background: There were three CD4 naive, three CD4 memory, two CD8 naive and one CD8 memory plates per donor.

Study results and limitations: Shared across a few donors were around 5% of the naive CD4 clonotypes.

Naive CD8 isolation took CD45RO-negative cells positively selected for CCR7 and excluded terminally differentiated effector memory CD45RA+ cells. The sample comprised naive CD8+ T cells sorted from blood. The source of this sequence is a man aged 30 to 39 in good health. The J gene is TRBJ2-3, the V gene TRBV2; D perhaps matches TRBD2 (5 bases). CDR3 sequence (DNA): TGTGCCAGCAGTGAAGGCGGGTCGGTGGACACAGATACGCAGTATTTT. Its protein is CASSEGGSVDTDTQYF.